This passage covers 12 T cell receptor beta chains from one sample sequenced in a study of blood T cell repertoires in COVID-19. Data came from immunoSEQ multiplex PCR; TCRdb stores just in-frame clones and leaves some out. The repertoire consists of roughly 39,000 clones, with roughly nine tenths occurring once and the leading ten covering roughly 9.5%. The sequenced material came from peripheral blood. All receptors come from a man aged 25 to 45 with active or convalescent COVID-19.

This rearrangement joins TRBV11-2 to TRBJ1-2; D is unresolved. Germline V lookup: CDR1 SGHAT, CDR2 FQNNGV. Trimming cost V 3 bases and J 7 bases, with 9 bases left between them. The CDR3 has 12 residues. CDR3 bases: TGTGCCAGCAGCTTTGTGAGATCTGGCTACACCTTC. It translates to CASSFVRSGYTF.

The chain uses TRBV6-5 and TRBJ2-7; TRBD2 aligns across 11 bases. Trimming at V came to 6 bases and at J to 4 bases, leaving 2 bases not matched to a gene. Germline CDR1 is MNHEY and CDR2 is SVGAGI. The CDR3 runs 13 residues. In nucleotides, the CDR3 is TGTGCCAGCAGCCGACTAGCGGGGTACGAGCAGTACTTC. It encodes CASSRLAGYEQYF.

V is TRBV11-2 and J is TRBJ1-6; no firm D call. Germline V gene lookup returns CDR1 SGHAT and CDR2 FQNNGV. V shed 3 bases and J shed 8 bases, with 14 bases lying between them. The CDR3 covers 15 residues. The CDR3: CASSLSGVSDSPLHF. The DNA of the CDR3 is TGTGCCAGCAGCTTGTCCGGGGTTTCGGATTCACCCCTCCACTTT.

The chain recombines TRBV4-2 with TRBJ2-5; the match to TRBD2 covers 16 bases. The V gene's germline CDR1 is LGHNA and CDR2 YNFKEQ. This CDR3 has 17 residues. V gave up 4 bases and J gave up 0 bases; unmatched junction bases: 2. The DNA for the CDR3 is TGTGCCAGCAGCCTGGGACTAGCGGGGGGGTACCAAGAGACCCAGTACTTC. Protein: CASSLGLAGGYQETQYF.

This clone was counted only a few times. The rearrangement joins TRBV10-1 to TRBJ2-5; 12 nucleotides match TRBD2. Germline assignment: CDR1 WNHNN and CDR2 SYGVQD (reference sequence). CDR3 length equals 17 residues. The junction had 8 bases not matched to a gene; V was cut back by 5 bases and J by 1 base. CDR3 amino acids: CASSRGLLAGGQETQYF. CDR3 DNA: TGCGCCAGCAGTCGGGGCCTACTAGCGGGGGGCCAAGAGACCCAGTACTTC.

The chain links TRBV5-1 to TRBJ1-1; maybe TRBD1 (6 bases). The CDR3 loop spans 14 amino acids. In germline, CDR1 is SGHRS, CDR2 YFSETQ. V lost 4 bases, J lost 1 base, and 11 bases lay in between. The CDR3 region has the DNA TGCGCCAGCAGCCGGGGACACAGGAACACTGAAGCTTTCTTT. This translates into CASSRGHRNTEAFF.

This rearrangement joins TRBV4-3 to TRBJ2-2; no clear D gene. CDR1 and CDR2 from the germline V gene are LGHNA and YSLEER. V lost 1 base and J 6 bases, leaving 9 bases between the germline ends. This CDR3 has 14 residues. In nucleotides, the CDR3 is TGCGCCAGCAGCCAAGTTATAGTCTCCGGGGAGCTGTTTTTT. It specifies CASSQVIVSGELFF.

A few counts support this clone. V gene TRBV19 combines with J gene TRBJ1-2; 7 nucleotides align to TRBD1. The CDR3 has 15 amino acids. J lost 4 bases, V lost 5 bases, and 10 bases had no gene match. CDR1 and CDR2 (germline): LNHDA, SQIVND (reference sequence). CDR3 sequence reads: CASSARQGLGYGYTF. The CDR3 bases are TGTGCCAGTAGTGCGAGACAGGGATTAGGCTATGGCTACACCTTC.

V usage is TRBV6-5 and J usage is TRBJ2-2; D is possibly TRBD1 (6 bases). Per the germline V gene, CDR1 is MNHEY and CDR2 is SVGAGI. V was cut by 4 bases and J by 6 bases, with 18 bases left in between. This CDR3 is built from 16 residues. CDR3 in amino acids: CASSSRPQGKAGELFF. CDR3 sequence (DNA): TGTGCCAGCAGTTCTCGACCACAGGGAAAGGCCGGGGAGCTGTTTTTT.

The rearrangement links TRBV6-1 to TRBJ2-5; 7 positions agree with TRBD2. After removal of 1 base from V and 5 bases from J, the junction contained 10 bases not matched to a gene. The CDR3 length is 16 residues. Germline CDR1 MNHNS, CDR2 SASEGT. The CDR3 DNA follows: TGTGCCAGCAGTGAAGGGGCGGGGGTGACGATTGAGACCCAGTACTTC. It is translated as CASSEGAGVTIETQYF.

Turning to this clone: Different DNA sequences within this sample yield the same CDR3. The rearrangement joins TRBV18 to TRBJ2-3, with TRBD2 matching 14 bases. This CDR3 contains 16 residues. Germline values: CDR1 KGHSH, CDR2 LQKENI. V lost 3 bases and J lost 3; bases outside the gene matches: 2. The CDR3 region is CASSPGTSGSTDTQYF. Here the CDR3 DNA reads TGTGCCAGCTCACCCGGGACTAGCGGGAGTACAGATACGCAGTATTTT.

This clone has a single count. DNA of the CDR3: TGTGCCACGCGGGGTGGGACCTACGAGCAGTACGTC. It encodes CATRGGTYEQYV. This sequence joins TRBV10-3 and TRBJ2-7; D might be TRBD2 (6 bases). In germline, CDR1 is ENHRY, CDR2 SYGVKD. Trimming stripped 10 bases from V and 2 bases from J, with 12 bases between. This CDR3 is 12 amino acids long.